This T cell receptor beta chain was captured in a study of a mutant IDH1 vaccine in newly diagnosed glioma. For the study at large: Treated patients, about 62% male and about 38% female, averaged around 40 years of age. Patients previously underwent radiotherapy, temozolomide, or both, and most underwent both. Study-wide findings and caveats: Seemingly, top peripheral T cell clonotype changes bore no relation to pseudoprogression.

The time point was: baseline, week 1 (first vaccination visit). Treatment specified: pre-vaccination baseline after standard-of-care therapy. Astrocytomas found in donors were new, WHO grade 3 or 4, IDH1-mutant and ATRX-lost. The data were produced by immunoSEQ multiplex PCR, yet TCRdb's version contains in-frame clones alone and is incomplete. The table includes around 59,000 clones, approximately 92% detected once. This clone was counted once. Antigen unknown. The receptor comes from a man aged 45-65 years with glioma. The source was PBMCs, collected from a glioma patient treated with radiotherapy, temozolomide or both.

The CDR3 DNA follows: TGTGCCAGCAGCTTGAGGGGGGCACAGAACACTGAAGCTTTCTTT. Translating it yields CASSLRGAQNTEAFF. This chain uses TRBV5-4 with TRBJ1-1, with D maybe TRBD1 (6 bases). In germline, CDR1 is SGHNT, CDR2 YYREEE (reference sequence). Trimming pared 1 base from V and 1 base from J, leaving 11 bases between. This CDR3 comprises 15 residues. The full variable domain, completed using reference TRBV5-4 and TRBJ1-1, is ETGVTQSPTHLIKTRGQQVTLRCSSQSGHNTVSWYQQALGQGPQFIFQYYREEENGRGNFPPRFSGLQFPNYSSELNVNALELDDSALYLCASSLRGAQNTEAFFGQGTRLTVV.